The source of this T cell receptor beta chain is a study of shared clonotypes between healthy human individuals. Profiled with immunoSEQ multiplex PCR; TCRdb holds only in-frame clones, not every one. The sample shows about 2 million clones, 95% of them seen only once. This clonotype originated in a man aged 18-30 years in good health. The sample comprised naive CD4+ T cells sorted from blood. Subset of the sample: CD45RA+ positively selected.

The CDR3 DNA is TGTGCCAGCAGCCGACTGGGGATATCTATTGATGGCTACACCTTC. Protein: CASSRLGISIDGYTF. The chain is built from TRBV6-5 and TRBJ1-2; D not resolved. The V gene lost 6 bases and the J gene lost 6 bases, with 20 bases spanning the gap. Germline loops: CDR1 MNHEY, CDR2 SVGAGI. The CDR3 is 15 amino acids.